The next 28 T cell receptor beta chains were all read from a single sample in a study of cytomegalovirus exposure and HLA in healthy donors. The study ran its PCR with 60 Vbeta and 13 Jbeta primers. Method: immunoSEQ multiplex PCR; TCRdb's copy keeps in-frame clones and lacks some. The data hold some 200,000 clones, with roughly 80% observed a single time. The sequenced sample consisted of PBMCs. All receptors come from a girl between 2 and 10 years old in good health and CMV-seronegative.

About this clone: The sample carries other DNA sequences with the same CDR3. The chain recombines TRBV5-1 with TRBJ2-2; 8 positions match TRBD2. Germline lookup yields CDR1 SGHRS and CDR2 YFSETQ. V lost 0 bases and J lost 1; bases outside the gene matches: 2. There are 16 residues in the CDR3. The CDR3 sequence: CASSLEAGGNTGELFF. For the CDR3, the DNA is TGCGCCAGCAGCTTGGAGGCGGGAGGGAACACCGGGGAGCTGTTTTTT.

The chain carries TRBV5-4 and TRBJ2-7, with TRBD1 matching 11 bases. V lost 1 base to trimming and J lost 6 bases; unmatched junction nucleotides: 6. Germline lookup yields CDR1 SGHNT and CDR2 YYREEE (reference sequence). CDR3 length equals 15 residues. The DNA of the CDR3 is TGTGCCAGCAGCTTGAGAGGACAGGGGGCCCTCGAGCAGTACTTC. Protein: CASSLRGQGALEQYF.

V is TRBV19 and J is TRBJ2-3; D ambiguous. Trimming pared 5 bases from V and 6 bases from J, leaving 12 bases between. Looked up from germline, CDR1 is LNHDA and CDR2 is SQIVND (reference sequence). CDR3 length: 13 residues. The CDR3 spells CASSDLPGDTQYF. The CDR3, as DNA: TGTGCCAGTAGTGACTTACCTGGGGATACGCAGTATTTT.

The chain has TRBV27 and TRBJ2-3; D gene uncertain. The length of the CDR3 is 15 residues. Trimming took off 7 bases at V and 0 bases at J, with 14 bases between the two ends. From germline, CDR1 is MNHEY and CDR2 SMNVEV (reference sequence). The CDR3 nucleotides are TGTGCCAGCAAATGGTCCACTGCTAGCACAGATACGCAGTATTTT. Its protein is CASKWSTASTDTQYF.

The chain recombines TRBV7-9 with TRBJ1-6; possibly TRBD1 for D (6 bases). The V end was cut by 2 bases, the J end by 7 bases, with 12 bases between. Per germline, CDR1 SEHNR and CDR2 FQNEAQ (reference sequence). The CDR3 contains 15 residues. CDR3 sequence reads: CASSLNGQKNSPLHF. The CDR3 nucleotides are TGTGCCAGCAGCTTAAATGGACAGAAGAATTCACCCCTCCACTTT.

This clone was counted only a few times. V is TRBV6-4 and J is TRBJ1-4; 7 bases match TRBD1. The V gene end was trimmed by 0 bases and the J gene end by 4 bases; junction bases not matched to a gene: 2. Germline loops: CDR1 MRHNA, CDR2 SNTAGT. The CDR3 length is 15 residues. The CDR3 here is CASSDSAGGNEKLFF. Written as DNA, the CDR3 is TGTGCCAGCAGTGACTCGGCAGGGGGTAATGAAAAACTGTTTTTT.

The DNA of the CDR3 is TGTGCCAGCAGTCCAGGGGTAGGGGCATACGAGCAGTACTTC. This translates into CASSPGVGAYEQYF. This chain uses TRBV27 with TRBJ2-7; a possible D gene is TRBD1 (6 bases). This CDR3 contains 14 residues. The V gene lost 5 bases and the J gene lost 4 bases, with 15 bases spanning the gap. Germline CDR1 and CDR2: MNHEY and SMNVEV (reference sequence).

The chain joins TRBV2 to TRBJ1-2, with TRBD1 matching over 10 bases. The trim removed 3 bases at V and 4 bases at J, leaving 2 bases unmatched. The V gene's germline CDR1 is SNHLY and CDR2 FYNNEI. The CDR3 extends over 14 amino acids. The CDR3 spells CASSEGQGSYGYTF. The CDR3 bases are TGTGCCAGCAGTGAGGGACAGGGGAGCTATGGCTACACCTTC.

This rearrangement joins TRBV29-1 to TRBJ1-4; possible D gene TRBD1, 5 bases. The CDR3 length is 13 residues. Germline lookup yields CDR1 SQVTM and CDR2 ANQGSEA. V lost 4 bases and J lost 6, with 12 bases in between. CDR3 nucleotide sequence: TGCAGCGTTGCAGGGTTGGGGCATGAAAAACTGTTTTTT. Encoded protein: CSVAGLGHEKLFF.

V usage is TRBV2 and J usage is TRBJ1-5; tentatively, D is TRBD1 (5 bases). Per the germline V gene, CDR1 is SNHLY and CDR2 is FYNNEI. The CDR3 consists of 16 residues. Trimming removed 5 bases from V and 3 bases from J, with 17 bases in between. CDR3 DNA sequence: TGTGCCAGCAGTTCTCAGACCAGGGATCCCAATCAGCCCCAGCATTTT. As protein: CASSSQTRDPNQPQHF.

The chain recombines TRBV11-2 with TRBJ2-7, with a possible D match to TRBD2 (6 bases). The V and J ends lost 7 bases and 4 bases respectively, with 14 bases between them. The CDR3 extends over 13 amino acids. The germline gives CDR1 SGHAT, CDR2 FQNNGV. DNA for the CDR3: TGTGCCAGCATCTTGGCGGGATCTTACGAGCAGTACTTC. Its translation is CASILAGSYEQYF.

This clone was observed once. Lacking the conserved final phenylalanine or tryptophan, this CDR3 likely reflects a read error. No DNA is shown, since the ends of the CDR3 on it are uncertain; the CDR3 is the one TCRdb lists. The chain has TRBV9 and TRBJ1-4; the listed D gene, TRBD1, was not tested against the DNA. CDR1 is SGDLS and CDR2 is YYNGEE in the germline V gene. Counting both end residues, the CDR3 totals 12 amino acids. CDR3: CASSVGTGAPSV.

The V and J genes are TRBV11-2 and TRBJ2-7; 10 bases are a match to TRBD1. V lost 7 bases, J lost 0 bases, and 6 bases stayed unmatched. Germline V lookup: CDR1 SGHAT, CDR2 FQNNGV. The CDR3 is 15 residues long. CDR3 sequence (DNA): TGTGCCAGCACCGACCGGACAGGGGGCTCCTACGAGCAGTACTTC. This sequence encodes CASTDRTGGSYEQYF. The variable domain in full, completed from reference TRBV11-2 and TRBJ2-7, reads EAGVAQSPRYKIIEKRQSVAFWCNPISGHATLYWYQQILGQGPKLLIQFQNNGVVDDSQLPKDRFSAERLKGVDSTLKIQPAKLEDSAVYLCASTDRTGGSYEQYFGPGTRLTVT.

This chain links TRBV7-9 with TRBJ2-5; TRBD2 aligns across 10 bases. The CDR3 runs to 18 residues. The germline V gene has CDR1 SEHNR and CDR2 FQNEAQ (reference sequence). V lost 5 bases to trimming and J lost 1 base; unmatched junction nucleotides: 13. Here the CDR3 reads CASSLGSLAGDRQETQYF. Here the CDR3 DNA reads TGTGCCAGCAGCCTCGGTTCGCTAGCGGGAGACCGCCAAGAGACCCAGTACTTC. Full variable domain (outside the CDR3, taken from reference TRBV7-9 and TRBJ2-5): DTGVSQNPRHKITKRGQNVTFRCDPISEHNRLYWYRQTLGQGPEFLTYFQNEAQLEKSRLLSDRFSAERPKGSFSTLEIQRTEQGDSAMYLCASSLGSLAGDRQETQYFGPGTRLLVL.

The J gene is TRBJ2-2, the V gene TRBV29-1; D is perhaps TRBD2 (6 bases). The V gene's germline CDR1 is SQVTM and CDR2 ANQGSEA. Between the trimmed V and J ends, which lost 5 bases and 5 bases, there was a span of 18 bases. CDR3 size: 15 residues. The CDR3 loop reads CSVQTSGVGTGELFF. The CDR3 bases are TGCAGCGTTCAGACTAGTGGGGTTGGAACCGGGGAGCTGTTTTTT.

This chain connects TRBV18 to TRBJ2-7; D might be TRBD2 (6 bases). Trimming removed 3 bases from V and 7 bases from J, with 19 bases in between. The CDR3 spans 15 residues. CDR1 and CDR2 (germline): KGHSH, LQKENI. The CDR3 sequence: CASSPGTGVTNEQYF. The CDR3 region has the DNA TGTGCCAGCTCACCCGGGACGGGGGTAACGAATGAGCAGTACTTC.

This chain joins TRBV6-1 and TRBJ2-7; D might be TRBD1 (7 bases). Trimming left V 6 bases short and J 3 bases short, with 12 bases between. The CDR3 totals 13 residues. Looked up from germline, CDR1 is MNHNS and CDR2 is SASEGT. The CDR3 DNA reads TGTGCCAGCAGCGCGGGACAGCGCTACGAGCAGTACTTC. Translated: CASSAGQRYEQYF.

This chain joins TRBV7-9 and TRBJ2-1; possibly TRBD2 for D (6 bases). The CDR3 covers 12 residues. CDR1 SEHNR and CDR2 FQNEAQ come from the germline V gene (reference sequence). Trimming took off 5 bases at V and 9 bases at J, with 11 bases between the two ends. Written as DNA, the CDR3 is TGTGCCAGCAGCCGGGACTTTGGTGAGCAGTTCTTC. This codes for CASSRDFGEQFF.

The chain combines TRBV6-1 with TRBJ1-5; D not certain. The CDR3 totals 16 residues. The ends were cut back, 1 base at V and 2 bases at J, with 12 bases in the middle. Germline-derived CDR1 and CDR2 are MNHNS and SASEGT. The CDR3 nucleotides read TGTGCCAGCAGTGAAGTCCTGGACGGGGGCAATCAGCCCCAGCATTTT. It specifies CASSEVLDGGNQPQHF.

The chain has TRBV19 and TRBJ2-7; a possible D gene is TRBD1 (6 bases). This CDR3 contains 15 residues. Trimming took 3 bases from V and 0 from J, leaving 12 bases between them. Germline CDR1 LNHDA, CDR2 SQIVND (reference sequence). The chain's CDR3 is CASSITGSSSYEQYF. CDR3 in DNA: TGTGCCAGTAGTATTACAGGGTCGAGCTCCTACGAGCAGTACTTC.

In this sample, this clone turned up once. The V and J genes are TRBV19 and TRBJ2-1, with no clear D. Looked up from germline, CDR1 is LNHDA and CDR2 is SQIVND (reference sequence). The CDR3 is made up of 17 amino acids. V was cut by 0 bases and J by 7 bases, with 19 bases left in between. Here the CDR3 DNA reads TGTGCCAGTAGTATAGATCATGGAGACCCGGCCCTAAATGAGCAGTTCTTC. Translating gives CASSIDHGDPALNEQFF.

This chain links TRBV7-9 with TRBJ1-6; a weak D match, TRBD1 (6 bases). CDR1 is SEHNR and CDR2 is FQNEAQ in the germline V gene (reference sequence). V lost 4 bases and J 8 bases, leaving 15 bases between the germline ends. This CDR3 has 15 amino acids. CDR3 protein: CASSYSGGGDSPLHF. CDR3 coding DNA: TGTGCCAGCAGCTATTCGGGCGGGGGCGATTCACCCCTCCACTTT.

This chain connects TRBV19 to TRBJ1-4; TRBD1 might be the D (6 bases). The CDR3 consists of 13 residues. CDR1 is LNHDA, CDR2 SQIVND, per germline (reference sequence). V lost 8 bases and J 8 bases, leaving 15 bases between the germline ends. The CDR3 coding sequence is TGTGCCAGTGGGCTATGGGGGCCCGAAAAACTGTTTTTT. Protein product: CASGLWGPEKLFF.

The chain employs TRBV14 and TRBJ2-1, with TRBD2 matching over 7 bases. The CDR3 consists of 14 residues. V lost 1 base, J lost 8 bases, and 5 bases stayed unmatched. The germline V gene has CDR1 SGHDN and CDR2 FVKESK. The CDR3 coding sequence is TGTGCCAGCAGCCAAGTTGCAGGGAGGGATGAGCAGTTCTTC. Protein: CASSQVAGRDEQFF.

The chain carries TRBV7-9 and TRBJ1-2; possibly TRBD1 for D (5 bases). The CDR3 runs to 16 residues. The V end lost 1 base, the J end lost 6 bases, and 18 bases lay between the germline ends. Germline lookup yields CDR1 SEHNR and CDR2 FQNEAQ (reference sequence). The DNA of the CDR3 is TGTGCCAGCAGCTTAGTAGGGATACAGGTTACCCATGGCTACACCTTC. Translation gives CASSLVGIQVTHGYTF.

V usage is TRBV5-4 and J usage is TRBJ1-4; D remains unclear. This CDR3 contains 16 residues. Trimming stripped 6 bases from V and 8 bases from J, with 23 bases between. Germline V CDR1 and CDR2: SGHNT, YYREEE (reference sequence). CDR3 residues: CASNQPRGPFREKLFF. CDR3 in DNA: TGTGCCAGCAACCAACCACGGGGTCCGTTTAGGGAAAAACTGTTTTTT.

A few counts support this clone. This chain joins TRBV7-2 and TRBJ2-7; 10 nucleotides match TRBD2. Germline V gene lookup returns CDR1 SGHTA and CDR2 FQGNSA. The CDR3 consists of 16 residues. V gave up 5 bases and J gave up 0 bases; unmatched junction bases: 7. CDR3 region: CASSGSGRRLSYEQYF. The CDR3 region has the DNA TGTGCCAGCAGCGGTAGCGGGAGGCGTCTCTCCTACGAGCAGTACTTC.

V usage is TRBV4-2 and J usage is TRBJ2-1; D call uncertain. CDR3 length: 15 residues. V was cut by 0 bases and J by 10 bases, with 16 bases left in between. CDR1 and CDR2 (germline): LGHNA, YNFKEQ. CDR3 sequence (DNA): TGTGCCAGCAGCCAAGAGGAACTACTTGGAGACGAGCAGTTCTTC. It specifies CASSQEELLGDEQFF.